This entry lists 18 T cell receptor beta chains sequenced from one sample in a study of T cell repertoires in cytomegalovirus infection. Their recognized antigens are unknown. Via MiXCR, TCRdb re-called the reads, giving one row per CDR3 protein. The data contain 310,000 or so distinct CDR3 sequences, 25% of them seen just once; the ten biggest clones take up about 14%. The sample consisted of cultured PBMCs, taken from culture after CMV antigen stimulation. These receptors all come from a human donor in good health (CMV status not recorded). Some clones in this sample may be carry-over from other donors' samples.

This clonotype showed up many times. The chain recombines TRBV4-1 with TRBJ2-2, with a weak D call TRBD1 (6 bases). CDR1 and CDR2 from the germline V gene are MGHRA and YSYEKL. The CDR3 loop spans 14 amino acids. V gave up 7 bases and J gave up 1 base, with 10 bases separating them. The DNA for the CDR3 is TGCGCCAGCACACGGACAGAGAACACCGGGGAGCTGTTTTTT. Translated: CASTRTENTGELFF.

This clonotype was detected a few times. The rearrangement links TRBV28 to TRBJ1-1, with 9 bases fitting TRBD1. The CDR3 loop spans 17 amino acids. V trimming: 5 bases; J trimming: 0 bases; junction bases outside the gene matches: 10. Germline values: CDR1 MDHEN, CDR2 SYDVKM. This CDR3 reads CASSPFLGQGVNTEAFF. The CDR3 DNA reads TGTGCCAGCAGTCCCTTCCTGGGACAGGGAGTGAACACTGAAGCTTTCTTT. The whole variable domain, remainder taken from reference TRBV28 and TRBJ1-1, is DVKVTQSSRYLVKRTGEKVFLECVQDMDHENMFWYRQDPGLGLRLIYFSYDVKMKEKGDIPEGYSVSREKKERFSLILESASTNQTSMYLCASSPFLGQGVNTEAFFGQGTRLTVV.

This sequence joins TRBV6-2 or TRBV6-3 and TRBJ1-1, with D possibly TRBD1 on 6 matching bases. There are 14 residues in the CDR3. The V and J ends lost 5 bases and 1 base respectively, with 11 bases between them. CDR1 and CDR2 (germline): MNHEY, SVGEGT. The chain's CDR3 is CASSVQGWNTEAFF. CDR3 bases: TGTGCCAGCAGTGTACAGGGTTGGAACACTGAAGCTTTCTTT.

This clonotype was detected ten times or more. The chain combines TRBV3-1 with TRBJ1-1, with a weak D call TRBD1 (6 bases). The CDR3 has 15 amino acids. Germline V gene sequence: CDR1 LGHDT, CDR2 YNNKEL (reference sequence). V was trimmed by 1 base and J by 1 base, leaving 10 bases between them. CDR3 protein: CASSQGYRENTEAFF. CDR3 nucleotide sequence: TGTGCCAGCAGCCAAGGGTACAGGGAGAACACTGAAGCTTTCTTT.

This clonotype occurred many times. The rearrangement uses TRBV18 and TRBJ1-1, with D unclear. The ends were cut back, 5 bases at V and 1 base at J, with 8 bases in the middle. CDR1 and CDR2 (germline): KGHSH, LQKENI. This CDR3 contains 13 residues. The CDR3 DNA reads TGTGCCAGCTCAGAAAAAGCGAACACTGAAGCTTTCTTT. Protein product: CASSEKANTEAFF.

This rearrangement joins TRBV24-1 to TRBJ2-7; D ambiguous. The CDR3 sequence is 13 residues long. Germline CDR1 and CDR2: KGHDR and SFDVKD. The V end lost 9 bases, the J end lost 6 bases, and 17 bases lay between the germline ends. The CDR3 DNA is TGTGCCACCGGGTGGCTTTTTCCCCCCGAGCAGTACGTC. It translates to CATGWLFPPEQYV.

This clonotype has more than one count but fewer than ten. The DNA for the CDR3 is TGTGCCAGCAGCTTGGAAGATTACAGGGTTGGCACTGAAGCTTTCTTT. This codes for CASSLEDYRVGTEAFF. The J gene is TRBJ1-1, the V gene TRBV7-6; D perhaps matches TRBD1 (6 bases). V lost 3 bases and J lost 4, with 18 bases in between. The CDR3 has 16 residues. The germline CDR1 and CDR2 sequences are SGHVS and FNYEAQ.

This clonotype was detected many times. The chain has TRBV7-2 and TRBJ2-7; D is possibly TRBD2 (6 bases). Germline V gives CDR1 SGHTA, CDR2 FQGNSA. The CDR3 has 14 residues. V lost 7 bases and J 5 bases, leaving 18 bases between the germline ends. As DNA, the CDR3 is TGTGCCAGCACCCTCCTAGCGTTGGGAGACGAGCAGTACTTC. Translated: CASTLLALGDEQYF. The variable domain in full, with the rest retrieved from reference TRBV7-2 and TRBJ2-7, is GAGVSQSPSNKVTEKGKDVELRCDPISGHTALYWYRQSLGQGLEFLIYFQGNSAPDKSGLPSDRFSAERTGGSVSTLTIQRTQQEDSAVYLCASTLLALGDEQYFGPGTRLTVT.

V is TRBV20-1 and J is TRBJ2-2; 7 bases are a match to TRBD1. CDR1 is DFQATT and CDR2 is SNEGSKA in the germline V gene (reference sequence). The CDR3 totals 14 residues. V was pared by 5 bases and J by 1 base, with 4 bases of the junction left unmatched. The chain's CDR3 is CSALGTENTGELFF. The CDR3 DNA is TGCAGTGCTCTTGGGACAGAGAACACCGGGGAGCTGTTTTTT.

This clonotype has a count of ten or more. The chain is built from TRBV19 and TRBJ2-5; 8 bases match TRBD1. V shed 4 bases and J 5 bases; nucleotides not matched to a gene: 6. This CDR3 contains 14 residues. Germline V gives CDR1 LNHDA, CDR2 SQIVND (reference sequence). CDR3 region: CASSKTGGWETQYF. CDR3 in DNA: TGTGCCAGTAGTAAAACAGGGGGGTGGGAGACCCAGTACTTC.

This clonotype occurred once. The rearrangement joins TRBV18 to TRBJ2-2; 9 bases are shared with TRBD1. This CDR3 spans 17 amino acids. The V gene's germline CDR1 is KGHSH and CDR2 LQKENI. V dropped 0 bases and J dropped 0; count of bases not matched to a gene: 2. The CDR3 DNA is TGTGCCAGCTCACCACCTGGGACAGGGACGAACACCGGGGAGCTGTTTTTT. Its protein product is CASSPPGTGTNTGELFF.

The chain uses TRBV11-2 and TRBJ2-7, with D possibly matching TRBD1 (5 bases). Per germline, CDR1 SGHAT and CDR2 FQNNGV. The CDR3 has 13 amino acids. The V and J ends lost 5 bases and 3 bases respectively, with 11 bases between them. For the CDR3, the DNA is TGTGCCAGCAGCCCCTCAGGGTACTACGAGCAGTACGTC. Protein: CASSPSGYYEQYV.

J is TRBJ2-7 and V is TRBV5-1, with D uncertain. Trimming left V 0 bases short and J 0 bases short, with 7 bases between. CDR1 and CDR2 from the germline V gene are SGHRS and YFSETQ. This CDR3 comprises 14 residues. The CDR3: CASSLAPSSYEQYV. In DNA, the CDR3 is TGCGCCAGCAGCTTGGCCCCCAGCTCCTACGAGCAGTACGTC.

CDR3 DNA: TGTGCCAGCAGTTTGGACGGGACCCTCACAGATACGCAGTATTTT. Encoded protein: CASSLDGTLTDTQYF. The V gene is TRBV7-2, the J gene TRBJ2-3; D might be TRBD1 or TRBD2, each matching 5 bases. Trimming shortened V by 6 bases and J by 2 bases, and 15 bases separated the two germline ends. The CDR3 totals 15 residues. Per germline, CDR1 SGHTA and CDR2 FQGNSA. The variable domain in full, with the rest retrieved from reference TRBV7-2 and TRBJ2-3, is GAGVSQSPSNKVTEKGKDVELRCDPISGHTALYWYRQSLGQGLEFLIYFQGNSAPDKSGLPSDRFSAERTGGSVSTLTIQRTQQEDSAVYLCASSLDGTLTDTQYFGPGTRLTVL.

J is TRBJ2-6 and V is TRBV18; no reliable D call. Looked up from germline, CDR1 is KGHSH and CDR2 is LQKENI. The V end lost 0 bases, the J end lost 2 bases, and 14 bases lay between the germline ends. The CDR3 consists of 18 residues. The CDR3 spells CASSPPVQIGPGANVLTF. The DNA of the CDR3 is TGTGCCAGCTCACCACCAGTACAGATTGGACCTGGGGCCAACGTCCTGACTTTC.

This clonotype was counted at least ten times. J is TRBJ2-3 and V is TRBV7-2, with D maybe TRBD2 (5 bases). The CDR3 is 13 residues long. Trimming took off 5 bases at V and 6 bases at J, with 12 bases between the two ends. Germline loops: CDR1 SGHTA, CDR2 FQGNSA. CDR3 region: CASSPTRSDTQYF. The CDR3 region has the DNA TGTGCCAGCAGCCCAACTAGGTCGGATACGCAGTATTTT.

The chain carries TRBV7-2 and TRBJ1-6; TRBD1 matches 7 bases. The V gene's germline CDR1 is SGHTA and CDR2 FQGNSA. V trimming: 5 bases; J trimming: 9 bases; junction bases outside the gene matches: 10. The CDR3 has 15 amino acids. The CDR3: CASSTRQGGGSPLHF. The CDR3 coding sequence is TGTGCCAGCAGCACCCGACAGGGCGGAGGTTCACCCCTCCACTTT.

V gene TRBV12-3 or TRBV12-4 combines with J gene TRBJ1-1, with 8 bases identical to TRBD1. Trimming removed 5 bases from V and 0 bases from J; junction bases left unmatched: 11. The CDR3 has 17 amino acids. CDR3 sequence (DNA): TGTGCCAGCAGTCCATCCCGACAGGGGTGGATGAACACTGAAGCTTTCTTT. This translates into CASSPSRQGWMNTEAFF.